These 19 T cell receptor beta chains originate from one sample sequenced in a study of OX40 agonist ivuxolimab in advanced cancers. Assay used: immunoSEQ multiplex PCR; TCRdb lists only in-frame clones, some missing. Of tens of thousands of clones listed, 85% to 95% are singletons. The material sequenced was CD4+ or CD8+ T cells sorted from blood, taken in a trial of the OX40 agonist ivuxolimab. The receptors stem from an adult with an advanced solid tumor such as melanoma, head and neck, liver or kidney cancer.

The chain employs TRBV28 and TRBJ2-7; TRBD2 matches 7 bases. V lost 4 bases and J lost 0; bases outside the gene matches: 3. This CDR3 is 14 amino acids long. Looked up from germline, CDR1 is MDHEN and CDR2 is SYDVKM. CDR3 in DNA: TGTGCCAGCAGTTCCCCTAGCGGCTCCTACGAGCAGTACTTC. Encoded protein: CASSSPSGSYEQYF.

The gene calls are TRBV2 and TRBJ1-1; TRBD1 matches 9 bases. Germline assignment: CDR1 SNHLY and CDR2 FYNNEI. J gave up 7 bases and V 8 bases, and 11 bases lay outside the gene matches. This CDR3 is built from 14 residues. This chain's CDR3 is CASLLQGAGGEAFF. DNA for the CDR3: TGTGCCAGCTTACTACAGGGGGCAGGTGGTGAAGCTTTCTTT.

This sequence joins TRBV5-8 and TRBJ2-7; D is possibly TRBD1 (6 bases). CDR1 SGHTS and CDR2 YDEGEE come from the germline V gene. The CDR3 extends over 14 amino acids. Trimming removed 3 bases at V and 2 bases at J, with 12 bases between. The CDR3 bases are TGTGCCAGCAGCTATCAACGGGACACCTACGAGCAGTACTTC. Its protein product is CASSYQRDTYEQYF.

The J gene is TRBJ1-2, the V gene TRBV5-5; 8 bases are shared with TRBD1. The CDR3 covers 14 residues. Germline values: CDR1 SGHKS, CDR2 YYEKEE (reference sequence). Trimming cost V 3 bases and J 6 bases; bases outside gene matches: 7. In nucleotides, the CDR3 is TGTGCCAGCAGCTCAGGACAGGGTGTCGATGGCTACACCTTC. Its translation: CASSSGQGVDGYTF.

The chain joins TRBV5-8 to TRBJ1-2; D possibly corresponds to TRBD1 (6 bases). V lost 0 bases to trimming and J lost 7 bases, with 16 bases between them. CDR3 size: 15 residues. Germline loops: CDR1 SGHTS, CDR2 YDEGEE. The CDR3 loop is CASSLARGALVGYTF. For the CDR3, the DNA is TGTGCCAGCAGCTTGGCGCGGGGGGCTTTAGTTGGCTACACCTTC.

The chain links TRBV18 to TRBJ1-1; D uncertain. Trimming took off 1 base at V and 3 bases at J, with 12 bases between the two ends. Germline V CDR1 and CDR2: KGHSH, LQKENI. This CDR3 contains 15 residues. The DNA for the CDR3 is TGTGCCAGCTCACCACTGGTCCCCCCGGACACTGAAGCTTTCTTT. Residues: CASSPLVPPDTEAFF.

This clone showed up just a few times. CDR3 in amino acids: CASSIAAGPYEQYF. In DNA form, the CDR3 reads TGTGCCAGTAGTATAGCTGCGGGGCCCTACGAGCAGTACTTC. The chain joins TRBV19 to TRBJ2-7; TRBD2 is a possible D gene (6 bases). The germline V and J ends were trimmed by 1 base and 2 bases, with 9 bases remaining between them. The CDR3 consists of 14 residues. Germline V gene sequence: CDR1 LNHDA, CDR2 SQIVND (reference sequence).

The V and J genes are TRBV7-2 and TRBJ2-5; possibly TRBD1 for D (6 bases). With 0 bases removed from V and 2 bases from J, the gap between germline ends came to 7 bases. The length of the CDR3 is 14 residues. Germline lookup yields CDR1 SGHTA and CDR2 FQGNSA. The CDR3 spells CASSLADRQETQYF. The CDR3 DNA reads TGTGCCAGCAGCTTAGCGGACAGACAAGAGACCCAGTACTTC.

Concerning this clone: A read error may produce the germline difference seen at one junction end. This chain joins TRBV7-7 and TRBJ2-5; 10 bases align to TRBD1. The DNA end is a closer match to TRBJ2-7, so the J assignment may be wrong. Per germline, CDR1 SSHAT and CDR2 FNYEAQ (reference sequence). This CDR3 region has 15 residues. The CDR3 loop is CASSLGTGVTYEQYF. As DNA, the CDR3 is TGTGCTAGCAGCCTCGGGACAGGGGTTACCTACGAGCAGTACTTC.

The chain recombines TRBV27 with TRBJ1-3; 8 bases match TRBD1. Germline V gives CDR1 MNHEY, CDR2 SMNVEV (reference sequence). Trimming cost V 5 bases and J 0 bases; bases outside gene matches: 6. The CDR3 runs to 16 residues. The CDR3 loop reads CASSAGQGFSGNTIYF. The CDR3 bases are TGTGCCAGCAGTGCAGGACAGGGCTTCTCTGGAAACACCATATATTTT.

This rearrangement joins TRBV7-9 to TRBJ1-3; D uncertain. CDR3 length: 12 amino acids. The V gene's germline CDR1 is SEHNR and CDR2 FQNEAQ (reference sequence). Trimming left V 4 bases short and J 4 bases short, with 5 bases between. The CDR3 sequence: CASSSLGNTIYF. The CDR3 nucleotides read TGTGCCAGCAGCTCATTGGGAAACACCATATATTTT.

The chain links TRBV7-9 to TRBJ2-7; D uncertain. The germline V gene encodes CDR1 SEHNR and CDR2 FQNEAQ (reference sequence). The CDR3 spans 13 residues. V shed 6 bases and J shed 5 bases, with 14 bases lying between them. This CDR3 reads CASSYTVEDEQYF. DNA for the CDR3: TGTGCCAGCAGTTATACAGTAGAGGACGAGCAGTACTTC.

The chain combines TRBV11-2 with TRBJ2-7; 10 nucleotides match TRBD1. Germline CDR1 SGHAT, CDR2 FQNNGV. This CDR3 contains 13 residues. Trimming removed 2 bases from V and 6 bases from J; junction bases left unmatched: 1. CDR3 amino acids: CASSLRTGGEQYF. As DNA, the CDR3 is TGTGCCAGCAGCTTAAGGACAGGGGGCGAGCAGTACTTC.

The J gene is TRBJ2-1, the V gene TRBV7-9; the D gene is possibly TRBD2 (6 bases). This CDR3 spans 15 amino acids. V dropped 1 base and J dropped 10 bases, with 17 bases sitting between them. The V gene's germline CDR1 is SEHNR and CDR2 FQNEAQ (reference sequence). The CDR3 loop is CASSLGTSRVSEQFF. The DNA for the CDR3 is TGTGCCAGCAGCTTAGGAACTAGCCGGGTCTCCGAGCAGTTCTTC.

The chain uses TRBV7-8 and TRBJ2-1, with D possibly being TRBD2 (6 bases). Trimming took off 1 base at V and 3 bases at J, with 16 bases between the two ends. CDR3 size: 17 residues. CDR1 SGHVS and CDR2 FQNEAQ come from the germline V gene. The CDR3 nucleotides read TGTGCCAGCAGCTTAGGGGGTGCTAGCGCCGGCTACAATGAGCAGTTCTTC. Its translation: CASSLGGASAGYNEQFF.

J is TRBJ2-1 and V is TRBV5-1, with D possibly matching TRBD2 (5 bases). This CDR3 is 14 amino acids long. With 4 bases removed from V and 2 bases from J, the gap between germline ends came to 10 bases. The germline gives CDR1 SGHRS, CDR2 YFSETQ. This CDR3 is CASSTREAYNEQFF. CDR3 nucleotides: TGCGCCAGCAGCACCCGGGAAGCCTACAATGAGCAGTTCTTC. The full variable domain, in which reference TRBV5-1 and TRBJ2-1 provide the parts outside the CDR3, is KAGVTQTPRYLIKTRGQQVTLSCSPISGHRSVSWYQQTPGQGLQFLFEYFSETQRNKGNFPGRFSGRQFSNSRSEMNVSTLELGDSALYLCASSTREAYNEQFFGPGTRLTVL.

The rearrangement uses TRBV2 and TRBJ2-2; TRBD2 matches at 11 bases. The trim removed 6 bases at V and 5 bases at J, leaving 5 bases unmatched. From germline, CDR1 is SNHLY and CDR2 FYNNEI. This CDR3 is 15 amino acids long. This chain's CDR3 is CASRRTSGYTGELFF. DNA for the CDR3: TGTGCCAGCAGGAGGACTAGCGGGTATACCGGGGAGCTGTTTTTT. Full variable domain (rest looked up from reference TRBV2 and TRBJ2-2): EPEVTQTPSHQVTQMGQEVILRCVPISNHLYFYWYRQILGQKVEFLVSFYNNEISEKSEIFDDQFSVERPDGSNFTLKIRSTKLEDSAMYFCASRRTSGYTGELFFGEGSRLTVL.

The V and J genes are TRBV7-9 and TRBJ1-5; D might be TRBD1 (6 bases). From germline, CDR1 is SEHNR and CDR2 FQNEAQ (reference sequence). V was pared by 5 bases and J by 8 bases, with 13 bases between. This CDR3 spans 13 amino acids. CDR3 loop: CASSPGQYEPQHF. The CDR3 DNA follows: TGTGCCAGCAGCCCGGGACAATACGAGCCCCAGCATTTT.

The chain links TRBV14 to TRBJ2-7; 13 nucleotides align to TRBD2. V lost 10 bases and J lost 3; bases outside the gene matches: 9. The CDR3 totals 15 residues. Germline values: CDR1 SGHDN, CDR2 FVKESK. The CDR3 coding sequence is TGTGCCACCTCACCGGGACTAGCGGGGATCTACGAGCAGTACTTC. This gives the protein CATSPGLAGIYEQYF. The full variable domain, in which reference TRBV14 and TRBJ2-7 provide the parts outside the CDR3, is EAGVTQFPSHSVIEKGQTVTLRCDPISGHDNLYWYRRVMGKEIKFLLHFVKESKQDESGMPNNRFLAERTGGTYSTLKVQPAELEDSGVYFCATSPGLAGIYEQYFGPGTRLTVT.